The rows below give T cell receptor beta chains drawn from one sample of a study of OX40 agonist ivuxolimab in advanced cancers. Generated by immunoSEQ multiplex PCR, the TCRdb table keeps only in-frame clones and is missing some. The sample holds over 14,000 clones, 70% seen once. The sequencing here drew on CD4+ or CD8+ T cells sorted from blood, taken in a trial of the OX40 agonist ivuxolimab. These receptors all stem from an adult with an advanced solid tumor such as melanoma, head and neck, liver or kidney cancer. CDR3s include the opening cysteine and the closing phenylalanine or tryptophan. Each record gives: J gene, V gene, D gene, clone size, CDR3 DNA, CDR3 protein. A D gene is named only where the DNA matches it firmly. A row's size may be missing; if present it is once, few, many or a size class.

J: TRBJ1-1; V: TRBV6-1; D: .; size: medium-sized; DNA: TGTGCCAGCAGTGTGATACGGAGGAACACTGAAGCTTTCTTT; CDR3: CASSVIRRNTEAFF
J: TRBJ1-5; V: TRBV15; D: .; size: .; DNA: TGTGCCACCAGCAGAGATGGCGCGGCAGCTGATCAGCCCCAGCATTTT; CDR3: CATSRDGAAADQPQHF
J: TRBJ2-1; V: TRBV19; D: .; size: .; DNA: TGTGCCAGTAGTCCGGACGAGGGACTGAACAATGAGCAGTTCTTC; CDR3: CASSPDEGLNNEQFF
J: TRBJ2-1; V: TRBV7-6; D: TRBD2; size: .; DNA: TGTGCCAGCAGCTTAGTGGCGGGAGGAGGCAATGAGCAGTTCTTC; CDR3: CASSLVAGGGNEQFF
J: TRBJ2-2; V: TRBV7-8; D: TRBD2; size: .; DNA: TGTGCCAGCAGCTTCGGACTAGCGGGAGGGCCCACCGGGGAGCTGTTTTTT; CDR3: CASSFGLAGGPTGELFF
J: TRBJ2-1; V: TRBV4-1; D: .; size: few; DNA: TGCGCCAGCAGCCAGAGCGCAGCCTACAATGAGCAGTTCTTC; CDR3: CASSQSAAYNEQFF
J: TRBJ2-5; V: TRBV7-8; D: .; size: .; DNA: TGTGCCAGCAGCGATCCCCGGTGGGCTGAAGAGACCCAGTACTTC; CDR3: CASSDPRWAEETQYF
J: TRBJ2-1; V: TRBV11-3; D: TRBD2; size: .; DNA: TGTGCCAGCAGCGACCGGGAGGGTGACTACAATGAGCAGTTCTTC; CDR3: CASSDREGDYNEQFF
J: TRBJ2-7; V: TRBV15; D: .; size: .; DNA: TGTGCCACCAGCAGAGAGGCCTGGAGCTCCTACGAGCAGTACTTC; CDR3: CATSREAWSSYEQYF
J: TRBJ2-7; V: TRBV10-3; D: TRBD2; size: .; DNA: TGTGCCATCAGGGTTTTTAGCGGGAGTGCAGACGAGCAGTACTTC; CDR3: CAIRVFSGSADEQYF
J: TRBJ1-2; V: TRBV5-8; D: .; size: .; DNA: TGTGCCAGCAGCTTGTTCGTCTATGGCTACACCTTC; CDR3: CASSLFVYGYTF
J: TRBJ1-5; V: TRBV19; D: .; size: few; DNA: TGTGCCAGTAGTATCTTAACGACCAGCAATCAGCCCCAGCATTTT; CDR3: CASSILTTSNQPQHF
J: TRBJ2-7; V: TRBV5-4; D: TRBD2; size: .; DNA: TGTGCCAGCAGCTTCTCGATGGGACTAGCGGGAGCCTACGAGCAGTACTTC; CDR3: CASSFSMGLAGAYEQYF
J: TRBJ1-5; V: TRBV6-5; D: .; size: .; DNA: TGTGCCAGCAGCCTCGACATTGCCGCCAATCAGCCCCAGCATTTT; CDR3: CASSLDIAANQPQHF
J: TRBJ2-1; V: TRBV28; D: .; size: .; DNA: TGTGCCAGCAGTTTGCCCTACAATGAGCAGTTCTTC; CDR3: CASSLPYNEQFF
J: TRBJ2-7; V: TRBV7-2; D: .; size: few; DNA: TGTGCCAGCAGCTTAGAGAGGGAGCAGTACTTC; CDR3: CASSLEREQYF
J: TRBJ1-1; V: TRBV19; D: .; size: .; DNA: TGTGCCAGTACCCCCGGGTCAAACCTGAACACTGAAGCTTTCTTT; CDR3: CASTPGSNLNTEAFF
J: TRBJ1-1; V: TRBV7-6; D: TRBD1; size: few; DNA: TGTGCCAGCAGCCGAAACCTACAGGGGACTGAAGCTTTCTTT; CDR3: CASSRNLQGTEAFF
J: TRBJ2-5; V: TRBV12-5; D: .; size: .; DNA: TGTGCTAGTGGCTTCGACAGGATTGGGGAGACCCAGTACTTC; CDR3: CASGFDRIGETQYF
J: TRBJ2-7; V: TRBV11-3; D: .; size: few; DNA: TGTGCCAGCAGCTTACTTGCGTGGACACGGTTGTACTTC; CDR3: CASSLLAWTRLYF
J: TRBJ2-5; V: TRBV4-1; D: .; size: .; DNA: TGCGCCAGCAGCCAAATTGACAGGTACCGGGAGACCCAGTACTTC; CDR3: CASSQIDRYRETQYF
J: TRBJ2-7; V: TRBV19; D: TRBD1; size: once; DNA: TGTGCCAGTAGTATGAGTGGGACAGCCTCCTACGAGCAGTACTTC; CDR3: CASSMSGTASYEQYF
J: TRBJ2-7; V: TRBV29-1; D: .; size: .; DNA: TGCAGCGTTGATGGTGGCCCCGAAGGGGAGCAGTACTTC; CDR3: CSVDGGPEGEQYF
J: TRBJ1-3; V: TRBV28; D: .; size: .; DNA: TGTGCCAGCAGGCCCCCGGGGCCTGGAAACACCATATATTTT; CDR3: CASRPPGPGNTIYF
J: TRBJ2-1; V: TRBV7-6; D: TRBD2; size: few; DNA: TGTGCCAGCAGCTCGGGACTAGCGGCAAACAATGAGCAGTTCTTC; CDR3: CASSSGLAANNEQFF
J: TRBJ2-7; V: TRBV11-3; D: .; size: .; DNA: TGTGCCAGCAGCTTACCAGGACCGTACTCCTACGAGCAGTACTTC; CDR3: CASSLPGPYSYEQYF
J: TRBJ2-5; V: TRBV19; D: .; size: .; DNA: TGTGCCAGTGGGAGTGGGGCTCAAGAGACCCAGTACTTC; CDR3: CASGSGAQETQYF
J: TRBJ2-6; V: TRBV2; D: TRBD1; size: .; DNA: TGTGCCAGTCGACAGGGGGTGAGCTCTGGGGCCAACGTCCTGACTTTC; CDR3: CASRQGVSSGANVLTF
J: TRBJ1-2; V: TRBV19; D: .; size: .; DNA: TGTGCCAGTAGTATAGACACAGGGTTCTTTGGCTACACCTTC; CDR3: CASSIDTGFFGYTF
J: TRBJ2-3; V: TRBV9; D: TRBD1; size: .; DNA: TGTGCCAGCAGCGTAGATTCAGGGGGTGGCACAGATACGCAGTATTTT; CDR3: CASSVDSGGGTDTQYF
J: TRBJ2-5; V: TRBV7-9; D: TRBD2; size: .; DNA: TGTGCCAGCAGCCTCCGGACTAGTTGGCAAGAGACCCAGTACTTC; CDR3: CASSLRTSWQETQYF
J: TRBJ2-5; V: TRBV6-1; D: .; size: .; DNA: TGTGCCAGCAGTGAGGAATGGTCGGTACAAGAGACCCAGTACTTC; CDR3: CASSEEWSVQETQYF
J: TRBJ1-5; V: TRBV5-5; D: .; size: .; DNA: TGTGCCAGCAGCTTGGGCGGGGCAAATCAGCCCCAGCATTTT; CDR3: CASSLGGANQPQHF
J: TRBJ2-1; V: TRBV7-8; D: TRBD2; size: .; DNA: TGTGCCAGCAGCCCCGCTGGTAGCGGGAGGGCCTCCTACAATGAGCAGTTCTTC; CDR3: CASSPAGSGRASYNEQFF
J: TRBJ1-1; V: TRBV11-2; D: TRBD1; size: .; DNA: TGTGCCAGCAACCTCGCAGGGGGCCGAGGGACTGAAGCTTTCTTT; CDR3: CASNLAGGRGTEAFF
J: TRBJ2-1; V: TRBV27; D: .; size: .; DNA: TGTGCCAGCAGTTTATCGTCGTACAATGAGCAGTTCTTC; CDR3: CASSLSSYNEQFF
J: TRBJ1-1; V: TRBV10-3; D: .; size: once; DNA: TGTGCCATCAGTGAGTTGGTAAACACTGAAGCTTTCTTT; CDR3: CAISELVNTEAFF
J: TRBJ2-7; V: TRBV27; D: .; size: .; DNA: TGTGCCAGCAGTTTAACAGGATACTCCTACGAGCAGTACTTC; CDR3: CASSLTGYSYEQYF
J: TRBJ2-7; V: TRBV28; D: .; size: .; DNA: TGTGCCAGCAGTTTCGGCCGTGGGTCCTACGAGCAGTACTTC; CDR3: CASSFGRGSYEQYF
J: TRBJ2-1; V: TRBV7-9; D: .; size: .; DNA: TGTGCCAGCACTGCGTTGCCCGACAATGAGCAGTTCTTC; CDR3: CASTALPDNEQFF
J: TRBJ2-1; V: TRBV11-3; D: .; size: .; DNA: TGTGCCAGCAGCTTAGACGTCGACAGACTAACCTACAATGAGCAGTTCTTC; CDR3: CASSLDVDRLTYNEQFF
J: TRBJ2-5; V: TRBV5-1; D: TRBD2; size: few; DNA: TGCGCCAGCAGCTTGGGACTAGCGGGAGCGCAAGAGACCCAGTACTTC; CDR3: CASSLGLAGAQETQYF